Following are 26 T cell receptor beta chains from one sample sequenced in a study of blood T cell repertoires in COVID-19. Method: immunoSEQ multiplex PCR; TCRdb's copy keeps in-frame clones and lacks some. The sample shows 100,000 to 150,000 clones, around 81% of them seen only once. Sequencing was done on a sample of peripheral blood. The source is a woman aged 45-65 years with acute or convalescent COVID-19.

V and J are TRBV5-5 and TRBJ1-2, with 8 bases identical to TRBD1. Germline V lookup: CDR1 SGHKS, CDR2 YYEKEE (reference sequence). There are 15 residues in the CDR3. The trim removed 3 bases at V and 8 bases at J, leaving 12 bases unmatched. The chain's CDR3 is CASSWGQEIRAGYTF. CDR3 coding DNA: TGTGCCAGCAGCTGGGGACAGGAGATTCGCGCGGGCTACACCTTC.

The chain has TRBV3-1 (or the pseudogene TRBV3-2) and TRBJ1-2; TRBD1 aligns across 8 bases. Trimming cost V 4 bases and J 2 bases; bases outside gene matches: 6. CDR1 and CDR2 (germline): LGHDT, YNNKEL (reference sequence). The CDR3 extends over 15 amino acids. CDR3 region: CASSLLAGGNYGYTF. The DNA of the CDR3 is TGTGCCAGCAGCCTCCTCGCAGGGGGCAACTATGGCTACACCTTC.

The chain has TRBV4-2 and TRBJ1-3; tentatively, D is TRBD1 (6 bases). The V and J ends lost 0 bases and 11 bases respectively, with 17 bases between them. This CDR3 comprises 15 residues. Germline CDR1 LGHNA, CDR2 YNFKEQ. The CDR3 reads CASSQDQGQGNAIYF. As DNA, the CDR3 is TGTGCCAGCAGCCAAGATCAGGGTCAGGGGAACGCCATATATTTT.

The chain combines TRBV10-1 with TRBJ2-1; 11 bases match TRBD2. The CDR3 consists of 15 residues. Germline assignment: CDR1 WNHNN and CDR2 SYGVQD (reference sequence). V trimming: 4 bases; J trimming: 6 bases; junction bases outside the gene matches: 5. This chain's CDR3 is CASSGGTSGVNEQFF. The CDR3 DNA reads as TGCGCCAGCAGTGGAGGGACTAGCGGTGTCAATGAGCAGTTCTTC.

The rearrangement links TRBV27 to TRBJ2-6; possibly TRBD1 for D (6 bases). Germline V gives CDR1 MNHEY, CDR2 SMNVEV (reference sequence). V was clipped by 6 bases and J by 0 bases, with 18 bases between them. CDR3 length: 18 amino acids. The CDR3 protein is CASSPRRQDPSGANVLTF. Written as DNA, the CDR3 is TGTGCCAGCAGCCCTCGTCGACAGGATCCCTCTGGGGCCAACGTCCTGACTTTC.

This clone came up once. V gene TRBV30 combines with J gene TRBJ1-1; no clear D. The germline V gene has CDR1 GTSNPN and CDR2 SVGIG (reference sequence). The V gene lost 6 bases and the J gene lost 2 bases, with 10 bases spanning the gap. This CDR3 has 12 residues. The CDR3: CACQGLNTEAFF. The CDR3 nucleotides are TGTGCCTGCCAAGGACTTAACACTGAAGCTTTCTTT.

The chain employs TRBV6-5 and TRBJ1-2, with 8 bases that match TRBD1. CDR1 and CDR2 from the germline V gene are MNHEY and SVGAGI. The CDR3 runs 13 residues. With 11 bases clipped from V and 7 bases from J, the junction kept 12 bases outside the gene matches. The CDR3 loop reads CAAGQDRATGYTF. In DNA form, the CDR3 reads TGTGCCGCCGGACAGGACAGGGCGACTGGCTACACCTTC.

This chain joins TRBV5-1 and TRBJ2-5, with 13 nucleotides matching TRBD2. Germline V CDR1 and CDR2: SGHRS, YFSETQ. V dropped 4 bases and J dropped 2; count of bases not matched to a gene: 2. The CDR3 length is 15 residues. The CDR3 sequence: CASSPTSGGQETQYF. CDR3 bases: TGCGCCAGCAGCCCGACTAGCGGGGGGCAAGAGACCCAGTACTTC.

This rearrangement joins TRBV4-1 to TRBJ1-6; 11 positions match TRBD1. The V segment lost 4 bases and the J segment 8 bases; nucleotides outside the gene matches: 7. In germline, CDR1 is MGHRA, CDR2 YSYEKL. The CDR3 contains 16 residues. CDR3 coding DNA: TGCGCCAGCAGCCCAAGGGGACAGGGGGGGGATTCACCCCTCCACTTT. This gives the protein CASSPRGQGGDSPLHF.

This clone was counted a few times. The J gene is TRBJ1-1, the V gene TRBV10-3; 9 nucleotides agree with TRBD1. The CDR3 contains 13 residues. The junction had 1 base not matched to a gene; V was cut back by 8 bases and J by 0 bases. Germline V gene lookup returns CDR1 ENHRY and CDR2 SYGVKD. The CDR3 DNA follows: TGTGCCATCGGGACAGGGCTGAACACTGAAGCTTTCTTT. It translates to CAIGTGLNTEAFF.

This clone showed up just once. The V call is TRBV6-1, the J call TRBJ1-2; tentatively, D is TRBD1 (5 bases). Germline CDR1 reads MNHNS; CDR2 reads SASEGT. Trimming shortened V by 6 bases and J by 5 bases, and 7 bases separated the two germline ends. The CDR3 has 11 amino acids. CDR3 residues: CASSPGYGYTF. The CDR3 coding sequence is TGTGCCAGCAGCCCAGGGTATGGCTACACCTTC.

The DNA for the CDR3 is TGTGCCAGCAGTGAAGCGGGAGGAGGGTCTCGGCAGCCCCAGCATTTT. It yields the protein CASSEAGGGSRQPQHF. This rearrangement joins TRBV6-1 to TRBJ1-5; D remains unclear. Germline lookup yields CDR1 MNHNS and CDR2 SASEGT. This CDR3 is built from 16 residues. The germline V and J ends were trimmed by 0 bases and 7 bases, with 16 bases remaining between them.

The chain couples TRBV28 to TRBJ1-6; 7 positions match TRBD1. Per germline, CDR1 MDHEN and CDR2 SYDVKM. V was clipped by 5 bases and J by 7 bases; unmatched bases: 5. The CDR3 sequence is 14 residues long. As DNA, the CDR3 is TGTGCCAGCAGTGAGGGGGCTCGAAATTCACCCCTCCACTTT. It yields the protein CASSEGARNSPLHF.

The rearrangement joins TRBV6-1 to TRBJ1-3; 9 nucleotides line up with TRBD1. The CDR3 has 15 amino acids. The junction had 2 bases not matched to a gene; V was cut back by 1 base and J by 4 bases. The germline gives CDR1 MNHNS, CDR2 SASEGT. The CDR3 loop is CASSEGTGAGNTIYF. The CDR3 region has the DNA TGTGCCAGCAGTGAAGGGACAGGGGCGGGAAACACCATATATTTT.

The genes are TRBV2 and TRBJ1-2, with unresolved D. Trimming shortened V by 3 bases and J by 2 bases, and 13 bases separated the two germline ends. The CDR3 consists of 15 residues. Germline CDR1 and CDR2: SNHLY and FYNNEI. CDR3: CASSDVTEPNYGYTF. CDR3 DNA: TGTGCCAGCAGTGATGTAACAGAGCCAAACTATGGCTACACCTTC.

This CDR3 reads CASSFEAYGGNEQFF. Here the CDR3 DNA reads TGTGCCAGCAGCTTCGAGGCTTACGGGGGCAATGAGCAGTTCTTC. The chain is built from TRBV7-8 and TRBJ2-1, with D possibly TRBD2 on 6 matching bases. This CDR3 is built from 15 residues. The germline gives CDR1 SGHVS, CDR2 FQNEAQ. With 3 bases removed from V and 6 bases from J, the gap between germline ends came to 15 bases.

The chain uses TRBV28 and TRBJ1-2; perhaps TRBD1 as D (6 bases). Trimming pared 3 bases from V and 2 bases from J, leaving 10 bases between. The CDR3 length is 14 residues. CDR1 MDHEN and CDR2 SYDVKM come from the germline V gene. The CDR3: CASSLDRTNYGYTF. As DNA, the CDR3 is TGTGCCAGCAGTTTGGACAGAACAAACTATGGCTACACCTTC.

This clone has a handful of counts. The chain combines TRBV28 with TRBJ1-1; D is perhaps TRBD1 (6 bases). This CDR3 is built from 19 residues. V lost 3 bases and J 0 bases, leaving 23 bases between the germline ends. Germline CDR1 MDHEN, CDR2 SYDVKM. The CDR3 loop reads CASSFGRRGYRVMNTEAFF. The CDR3 nucleotides are TGTGCCAGCAGTTTTGGTCGACGGGGCTACAGGGTCATGAACACTGAAGCTTTCTTT.

The chain couples TRBV5-4 to TRBJ1-6, with 7 bases fitting TRBD1. CDR3 length: 14 amino acids. Germline trimming cut 0 bases from V and 7 bases from J; bases unmatched to any gene: 1. CDR1 and CDR2 (germline): SGHNT, YYREEE (reference sequence). The CDR3 DNA follows: TGTGCCAGCAGCTTGGAACAGGGGAATTCACCCCTCCACTTT. Translating it yields CASSLEQGNSPLHF. Variable domain in full (rest from reference TRBV5-4 and TRBJ1-6): ETGVTQSPTHLIKTRGQQVTLRCSSQSGHNTVSWYQQALGQGPQFIFQYYREEENGRGNFPPRFSGLQFPNYSSELNVNALELDDSALYLCASSLEQGNSPLHFGNGTRLTVT.

The rearrangement links TRBV18 to TRBJ2-2; 13 bases line up with TRBD2. Looked up from germline, CDR1 is KGHSH and CDR2 is LQKENI. J was trimmed by 4 bases and V by 5 bases; bases with no gene match: 4. This CDR3 has 16 residues. The CDR3 coding sequence is TGTGCCAGCTCAAAGGGGACTAGCGGGACCACCGGGGAGCTGTTTTTT. It is translated as CASSKGTSGTTGELFF.

This clone was seen a few times. The chain combines TRBV15 with TRBJ1-5; TRBD1 might be the D (5 bases). V lost 0 bases to trimming and J lost 2 bases, with 14 bases between them. The CDR3 is 17 amino acids. Germline lookup yields CDR1 LNHNV and CDR2 YYDKDF (reference sequence). The CDR3 is CATSRDGGQGRNQPQHF. The DNA of the CDR3 is TGTGCCACCAGCAGAGATGGAGGGCAGGGCCGCAATCAGCCCCAGCATTTT.

The gene calls are TRBV9 and TRBJ2-1, with D uncertain. V dropped 1 base and J dropped 0 bases, with 5 bases sitting between them. CDR3 length: 14 amino acids. The germline V gene encodes CDR1 SGDLS and CDR2 YYNGEE. CDR3 DNA: TGTGCCAGCAGCGTAACGAGCTCCTACAATGAGCAGTTCTTC. The encoded protein is CASSVTSSYNEQFF.

This clone was observed a few times. The rearrangement links TRBV12-3 or TRBV12-4 to TRBJ2-1; D call uncertain. The V and J ends lost 6 bases and 4 bases respectively, with 4 bases between them. The CDR3 sequence is 11 residues long. The CDR3 loop is CASSKYNEQFF. The CDR3 nucleotides read TGTGCCAGCAGCAAATACAATGAGCAGTTCTTC.

The chain employs TRBV2 and TRBJ2-2; D may be TRBD2 (6 bases). The V end was cut by 3 bases, the J end by 4 bases, with 12 bases between. CDR3 length: 15 amino acids. Germline values: CDR1 SNHLY, CDR2 FYNNEI. The DNA for the CDR3 is TGTGCCAGCAGTGACTGGGGAGGACCCACCGGGGAGCTGTTTTTT. This encodes CASSDWGGPTGELFF.

V usage is TRBV6-5 and J usage is TRBJ1-5; 8 bases fit TRBD1. The germline V gene has CDR1 MNHEY and CDR2 SVGAGI. After removal of 8 bases from V and 6 bases from J, the junction contained 3 bases not matched to a gene. The CDR3 extends over 12 amino acids. CDR3 DNA sequence: TGTGCCAGCGGGGACAGGCTTCAGCCCCAGCATTTT. Encoded protein: CASGDRLQPQHF.

This clone was recorded once. The gene calls are TRBV6-1 and TRBJ2-1, with D unclear. This CDR3 contains 11 residues. V lost 3 bases, J lost 12 bases, and 9 bases lay in between. The germline gives CDR1 MNHNS, CDR2 SASEGT. CDR3 loop: CASSDAQTQFF. CDR3 DNA: TGTGCCAGCAGTGATGCACAGACGCAGTTCTTC.